This T cell receptor (beta chain) came from a study of T cell responses to AZD1222 COVID-19 vaccine. The CDR3 is made up of 12 amino acids. Germline V gene data show CDR1 as SNHLY and CDR2 as FYNNEI. V shed 4 bases and J shed 4 bases, with 8 bases lying between them. Assay: immunoSEQ multiplex PCR; the TCRdb copy retains only in-frame clones and omits some. Of more than 80,000 clones in the sample, roughly 90% were seen once. General study points: Donors were mostly white British, more females; clonal diversity possibly underestimated. Spike-specific TCR breadth and depth both grew after two AZD1222 doses.

This clone was recorded once. Its matching antigen is unknown. V is TRBV2 and J is TRBJ2-7; D is uncertain. The sequencing here drew on peripheral blood, taken on day 0 of AZD1222 vaccination. The TCR comes from an adult in good health. CDR3 sequence (DNA): TGTGCCAGCAGTGCAGAGTCTTACGAGCAGTACTTC. It specifies CASSAESYEQYF.